These 28 T cell receptor beta chains share one sample of origin, sequenced in a study of blood T cell repertoires in COVID-19. Here immunoSEQ multiplex PCR was the method, and the copy in TCRdb shows in-frame clones only, minus some. The sample yields about 74,000 clones, roughly nine tenths seen once. Sample: peripheral blood. These receptors originate from a human donor in a cohort sampled during active COVID-19.

The rearrangement uses TRBV5-6 and TRBJ1-1; D might be TRBD1 (5 bases). V was trimmed by 4 bases and J by 6 bases, leaving 10 bases between them. The CDR3 covers 12 residues. Germline V gene sequence: CDR1 SGHDT, CDR2 YYEEEE. CDR3 nucleotides: TGTGCCAGCAGCCCGGCGGGGGCTGAAGCTTTCTTT. Its protein product is CASSPAGAEAFF. Full variable domain (missing parts from reference TRBV5-6 and TRBJ1-1): DAGVTQSPTHLIKTRGQQVTLRCSPKSGHDTVSWYQQALGQGPQFIFQYYEEEERQRGNFPDRFSGHQFPNYSSELNVNALLLGDSALYLCASSPAGAEAFFGQGTRLTVV.

J is TRBJ2-7 and V is TRBV10-3; D may be TRBD2 (5 bases). V dropped 4 bases and J dropped 6 bases, with 7 bases sitting between them. Germline CDR1 reads ENHRY; CDR2 reads SYGVKD. The CDR3 contains 11 residues. In nucleotides, the CDR3 is TGTGCCATCAGTGTAGGAGGCGAGCAGTACTTC. This sequence encodes CAISVGGEQYF.

The rearrangement links TRBV6-4 to TRBJ2-3; 9 bases fit TRBD1. CDR3 length: 16 amino acids. J lost 1 base, V lost 0 bases, and 2 bases had no gene match. The germline V gene has CDR1 MRHNA and CDR2 SNTAGT. The CDR3 DNA reads TGTGCCAGCAGTGACTCTACAGGGGGCGGCACAGATACGCAGTATTTT. This translates into CASSDSTGGGTDTQYF.

This clone appeared a single time. The J gene is TRBJ1-4, the V gene TRBV18; D is perhaps TRBD1 (6 bases). V lost 5 bases and J lost 3, with 16 bases in between. In germline, CDR1 is KGHSH, CDR2 LQKENI. The CDR3 runs 16 residues. CDR3 coding DNA: TGTGCCAGCTCATCAAACAGGGAAGGCGCTAATGAAAAACTGTTTTTT. Translation gives CASSSNREGANEKLFF.

The sample holds one count of this clone. The genes are TRBV7-2 and TRBJ1-5, with D possibly being TRBD1 (5 bases). Trimming shortened V by 1 base and J by 4 bases, and 8 bases separated the two germline ends. The CDR3 is made up of 14 amino acids. The germline V gene encodes CDR1 SGHTA and CDR2 FQGNSA. In DNA form, the CDR3 reads TGTGCCAGCAGCTTAGGGACACCGAATCAGCCCCAGCATTTT. Residues: CASSLGTPNQPQHF.

This chain joins TRBV7-3 and TRBJ2-7, with 11 positions matching TRBD2. The germline V gene encodes CDR1 SGHTA and CDR2 FQGTGA. The V segment lost 3 bases and the J segment 0 bases; nucleotides outside the gene matches: 1. The CDR3 covers 15 residues. In nucleotides, the CDR3 is TGTGCCAGCAGCTTGGGACTAGCGGCCTCCTACGAGCAGTACTTC. It yields the protein CASSLGLAASYEQYF.

The genes are TRBV30 and TRBJ2-2, with 8 bases fitting TRBD1. The germline V gene has CDR1 GTSNPN and CDR2 SVGIG (reference sequence). The CDR3 has 14 residues. V gave up 4 bases and J gave up 6 bases; unmatched junction bases: 7. The CDR3 protein is CAWTLGQASGELFF. CDR3 nucleotide sequence: TGTGCCTGGACCCTGGGACAGGCCTCCGGGGAGCTGTTTTTT.

V usage is TRBV7-2 and J usage is TRBJ2-1; 9 nucleotides align to TRBD2. V lost 4 bases to trimming and J lost 7 bases; unmatched junction nucleotides: 14. This CDR3 comprises 17 residues. The germline CDR1 and CDR2 sequences are SGHTA and FQGNSA. CDR3 region: CASSSRPPGLAKNEQFF. The CDR3 DNA follows: TGTGCCAGCAGCTCTAGGCCCCCCGGACTAGCGAAGAATGAGCAGTTCTTC.

The rearrangement uses TRBV5-6 and TRBJ2-7; 10 nucleotides agree with TRBD1. The CDR3 has 12 residues. With 9 bases clipped from V and 3 bases from J, the junction kept 3 bases outside the gene matches. The V gene's germline CDR1 is SGHDT and CDR2 YYEEEE. The CDR3 coding sequence is TGTGCCACGGGACAGGGGTTCTACGAGCAGTACTTC. Protein sequence: CATGQGFYEQYF. The whole variable domain, remainder taken from reference TRBV5-6 and TRBJ2-7, is DAGVTQSPTHLIKTRGQQVTLRCSPKSGHDTVSWYQQALGQGPQFIFQYYEEEERQRGNFPDRFSGHQFPNYSSELNVNALLLGDSALYLCATGQGFYEQYFGPGTRLTVT.

This clone was detected once. The chain recombines TRBV3-1 (or the pseudogene TRBV3-2) with TRBJ2-1, with 10 bases identical to TRBD2. The CDR3 runs 17 residues. Germline CDR1 LGHDT, CDR2 YNNKEL (reference sequence). Trimming removed 1 base from V and 0 bases from J; junction bases left unmatched: 3. CDR3 sequence: CASSQGTSGSSYNEQFF. The CDR3 nucleotides are TGTGCCAGCAGCCAAGGGACTAGCGGATCCTCCTACAATGAGCAGTTCTTC.

The rearrangement joins TRBV27 to TRBJ1-1; the D gene is possibly TRBD1 (5 bases). Germline V gives CDR1 MNHEY, CDR2 SMNVEV (reference sequence). The CDR3 runs 17 residues. V lost 5 bases, J lost 6 bases, and 25 bases lay in between. CDR3: CASSPTVPTVKGAEAFF. CDR3 nucleotides: TGTGCCAGCAGTCCCACTGTTCCGACAGTCAAGGGCGCTGAAGCTTTCTTT.

V and J are TRBV11-2 and TRBJ1-1, with 10 bases fitting TRBD1. The germline CDR1 and CDR2 sequences are SGHAT and FQNNGV. The CDR3 covers 15 residues. After removal of 1 base from V and 4 bases from J, the junction contained 3 bases not matched to a gene. DNA of the CDR3: TGTGCCAGCAGCTTAGGGGGACAGGGGTTCACTGAAGCTTTCTTT. Translating it yields CASSLGGQGFTEAFF.

The V gene is TRBV13, the J gene TRBJ2-7; 8 bases are shared with TRBD2. CDR1 is PRHDT and CDR2 is FYEKMQ in the germline V gene (reference sequence). The V segment lost 2 bases and the J segment 4 bases; nucleotides outside the gene matches: 10. The CDR3 contains 16 residues. This chain's CDR3 is CASSLSFSGRRYEQYF. The CDR3 DNA reads TGTGCCAGCAGCTTATCGTTCAGCGGGAGAAGGTACGAGCAGTACTTC.

The J gene is TRBJ1-2, the V gene TRBV6-6, with 8 bases that match TRBD1. V lost 5 bases to trimming and J lost 4 bases; unmatched junction nucleotides: 12. Germline lookup yields CDR1 MNHNY and CDR2 SVGAGI (reference sequence). This CDR3 spans 16 amino acids. The CDR3 DNA sequence: TGTGCCAGCAGTCTCTTCGACAGGGGAGGGATCTATGGCTACACCTTC. Its protein product is CASSLFDRGGIYGYTF.

The gene calls are TRBV19 and TRBJ1-1; TRBD1 might be the D (6 bases). This CDR3 is 16 amino acids long. Germline loops: CDR1 LNHDA, CDR2 SQIVND (reference sequence). V shed 7 bases and J shed 5 bases, with 23 bases lying between them. The CDR3 sequence is CASNGNRQVGETEAFF. DNA for the CDR3: TGTGCCAGTAATGGGAATAGACAGGTCGGGGAAACTGAAGCTTTCTTT.

CDR3 DNA sequence: TGTGCCAGCAGCCAAGGACTAGCGGGAGCCATTCAGTACTTC. It is translated as CASSQGLAGAIQYF. The chain employs TRBV4-2 and TRBJ2-4; 12 nucleotides line up with TRBD2. Germline V lookup: CDR1 LGHNA, CDR2 YNFKEQ. The CDR3 contains 14 residues. After removal of 1 base from V and 9 bases from J, the junction contained 1 base not matched to a gene.

The chain is built from TRBV7-2 and TRBJ2-1; D possibly corresponds to TRBD2 (6 bases). Germline loops: CDR1 SGHTA, CDR2 FQGNSA. V lost 0 bases, J lost 6 bases, and 6 bases lay in between. The CDR3 loop spans 13 amino acids. CDR3 in amino acids: CASSLAGGNEQFF. The CDR3 bases are TGTGCCAGCAGCTTAGCGGGAGGCAATGAGCAGTTCTTC.

The genes are TRBV6-6 and TRBJ2-7, with 12 bases fitting TRBD2. V lost 6 bases, J lost 2 bases, and 5 bases stayed unmatched. Germline V CDR1 and CDR2: MNHNY, SVGAGI (reference sequence). This CDR3 is built from 15 residues. For the CDR3, the DNA is TGTGCCAGCAGAGAACTAGCGGGAGGAACCTACGAGCAGTACTTC. Amino acid sequence: CASRELAGGTYEQYF.

V gene TRBV9 combines with J gene TRBJ1-1; no definite D call. The germline V gene has CDR1 SGDLS and CDR2 YYNGEE. CDR3 size: 14 residues. V lost 3 bases, J lost 3 bases, and 12 bases lay in between. The DNA of the CDR3 is TGTGCCAGCAGCGCCCGGGGAGGAGACACTGAAGCTTTCTTT. Its translation: CASSARGGDTEAFF.

The J gene is TRBJ2-7, the V gene TRBV28; a possible D gene is TRBD1 (5 bases). Trimming took off 2 bases at V and 2 bases at J, with 16 bases between the two ends. Looked up from germline, CDR1 is MDHEN and CDR2 is SYDVKM. The CDR3 extends over 16 amino acids. In DNA form, the CDR3 reads TGTGCCAGCAGTTTAGGGGCGGCAGACCGAACCTACGAGCAGTACTTC. Translation gives CASSLGAADRTYEQYF.

The chain employs TRBV5-1 and TRBJ2-7; 10 bases are a match to TRBD2. Germline trimming cut 1 base from V and 2 bases from J; bases unmatched to any gene: 12. The CDR3 is 18 amino acids. From germline, CDR1 is SGHRS and CDR2 YFSETQ. Written as DNA, the CDR3 is TGCGCCAGCAGCTTGCGGGCCATTAGCGGGAGGTCGGCCTACGAGCAGTACTTC. Translation: CASSLRAISGRSAYEQYF.

The DNA of the CDR3 is TGTGCCTGGGCAATGACAGGGACACATGAAAAACTGTTTTTT. It specifies CAWAMTGTHEKLFF. The chain is built from TRBV30 and TRBJ1-4, with 7 bases aligning to TRBD1. The ends lost 5 bases at V and 6 bases at J; junction bases unmatched: 9. CDR3 length: 14 amino acids. The germline V gene encodes CDR1 GTSNPN and CDR2 SVGIG (reference sequence).

The chain uses TRBV6-5 and TRBJ1-1, with TRBD1 as a possible D gene (6 bases). The V end lost 2 bases, the J end lost 7 bases, and 11 bases lay between the germline ends. Germline loops: CDR1 MNHEY, CDR2 SVGAGI. This CDR3 region has 13 residues. The CDR3 nucleotides read TGTGCCAGCAGTTACACTAAGGACAGTGAAGCTTTCTTT. It encodes CASSYTKDSEAFF.

V is TRBV13 and J is TRBJ1-2; D may be TRBD1 (6 bases). Germline-derived CDR1 and CDR2 are PRHDT and FYEKMQ (reference sequence). CDR3 size: 13 residues. Trimming took 4 bases from V and 6 from J, leaving 12 bases between them. This CDR3 is CASSSWTVHGYTF. The CDR3 nucleotides read TGTGCCAGCAGCTCCTGGACAGTACATGGCTACACCTTC.

The V call is TRBV5-4, the J call TRBJ1-1; 11 bases agree with TRBD1. CDR1 and CDR2 from the germline V gene are SGHNT and YYREEE (reference sequence). V dropped 4 bases and J dropped 7; count of bases not matched to a gene: 12. The CDR3 is 16 residues long. Here the CDR3 reads CASSPGQGDIQSEAFF. CDR3 coding DNA: TGTGCCAGCAGCCCGGGACAGGGGGATATACAGAGTGAAGCTTTCTTT.

The sample holds a few counts of this clone. V gene TRBV6-5 combines with J gene TRBJ2-7; D is possibly TRBD2 (6 bases). This CDR3 contains 14 residues. V lost 2 bases and J lost 2, with 10 bases in between. Germline CDR1 and CDR2: MNHEY and SVGAGI. The CDR3 sequence is CASSYGRGAYEQYF. CDR3 nucleotides: TGTGCCAGCAGTTACGGGCGGGGCGCCTACGAGCAGTACTTC.

The chain employs TRBV4-2 and TRBJ1-1; TRBD1 is a possible D gene (5 bases). V gave up 0 bases and J gave up 4 bases, with 24 bases separating them. From germline, CDR1 is LGHNA and CDR2 YNFKEQ. There are 19 residues in the CDR3. The chain's CDR3 is CASSQDPSGRENLGTEAFF. The CDR3 DNA is TGTGCCAGCAGCCAAGATCCCAGTGGCAGGGAAAATTTGGGCACTGAAGCTTTCTTT.

The chain links TRBV30 to TRBJ2-2; a weak D match, TRBD1 (6 bases). The CDR3 has 14 amino acids. Trimming removed 2 bases at V and 6 bases at J, with 13 bases between. The V gene's germline CDR1 is GTSNPN and CDR2 SVGIG (reference sequence). CDR3 DNA sequence: TGTGCCTGGAGTACACAGGGTTTCCCCGGGGAGCTGTTTTTT. Its protein product is CAWSTQGFPGELFF.